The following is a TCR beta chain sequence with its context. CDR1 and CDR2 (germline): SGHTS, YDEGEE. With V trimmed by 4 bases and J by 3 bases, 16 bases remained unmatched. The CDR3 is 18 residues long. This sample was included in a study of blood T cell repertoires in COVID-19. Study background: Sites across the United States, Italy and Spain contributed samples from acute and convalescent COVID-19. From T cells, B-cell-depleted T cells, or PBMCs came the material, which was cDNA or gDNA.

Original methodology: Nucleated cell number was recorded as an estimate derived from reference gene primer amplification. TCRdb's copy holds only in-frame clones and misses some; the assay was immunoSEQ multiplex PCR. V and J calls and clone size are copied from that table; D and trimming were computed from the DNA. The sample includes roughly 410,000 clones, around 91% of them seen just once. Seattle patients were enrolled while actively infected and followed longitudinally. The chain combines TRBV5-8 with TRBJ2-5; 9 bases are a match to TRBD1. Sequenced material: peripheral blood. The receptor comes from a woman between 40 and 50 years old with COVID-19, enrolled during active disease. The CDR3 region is CASSARRDRDREEETQYF. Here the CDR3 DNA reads TGTGCCAGCAGCGCGCGCCGTGACCGGGACAGGGAAGAAGAGACCCAGTACTTC.